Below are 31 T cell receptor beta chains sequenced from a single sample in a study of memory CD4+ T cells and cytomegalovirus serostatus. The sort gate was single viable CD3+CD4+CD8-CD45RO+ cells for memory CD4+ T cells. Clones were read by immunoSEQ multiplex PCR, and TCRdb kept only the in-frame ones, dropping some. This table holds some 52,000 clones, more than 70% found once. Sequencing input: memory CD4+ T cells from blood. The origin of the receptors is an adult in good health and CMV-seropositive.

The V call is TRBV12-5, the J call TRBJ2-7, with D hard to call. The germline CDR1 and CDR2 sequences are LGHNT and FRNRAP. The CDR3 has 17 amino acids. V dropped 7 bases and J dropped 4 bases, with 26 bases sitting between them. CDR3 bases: TGTGCTAGTGACCTGCCTTGGGCAGCTTATACCCCTTACGAGCAGTACTTC. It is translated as CASDLPWAAYTPYEQYF.

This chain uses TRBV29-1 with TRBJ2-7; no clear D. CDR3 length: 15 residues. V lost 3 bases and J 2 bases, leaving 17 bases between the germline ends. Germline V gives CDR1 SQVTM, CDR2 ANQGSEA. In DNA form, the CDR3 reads TGCAGCGTTGAGACGGCGGATCACTTGACCTACGAGCAGTACTTC. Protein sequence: CSVETADHLTYEQYF.

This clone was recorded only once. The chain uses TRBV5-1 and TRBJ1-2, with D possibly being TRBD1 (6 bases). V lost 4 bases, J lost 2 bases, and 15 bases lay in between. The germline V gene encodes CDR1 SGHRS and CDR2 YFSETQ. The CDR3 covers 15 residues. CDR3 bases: TGCGCCAGCAGCCCCGGCCCGGGACAAAACTATGGCTACACCTTC. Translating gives CASSPGPGQNYGYTF.

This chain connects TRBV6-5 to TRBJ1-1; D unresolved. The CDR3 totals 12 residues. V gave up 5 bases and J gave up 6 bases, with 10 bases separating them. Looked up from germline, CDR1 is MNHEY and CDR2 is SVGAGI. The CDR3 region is CASSPRLSEAFF. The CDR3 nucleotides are TGTGCCAGCAGTCCAAGGTTGTCTGAAGCTTTCTTT.

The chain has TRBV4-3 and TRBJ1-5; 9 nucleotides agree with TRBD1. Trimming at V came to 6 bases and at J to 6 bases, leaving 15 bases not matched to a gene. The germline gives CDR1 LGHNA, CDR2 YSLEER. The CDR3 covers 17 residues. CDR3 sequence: CASSLTRPGQGGQPQHF. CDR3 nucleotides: TGCGCCAGCAGTCTTACTCGTCCGGGACAGGGTGGTCAGCCCCAGCATTTT.

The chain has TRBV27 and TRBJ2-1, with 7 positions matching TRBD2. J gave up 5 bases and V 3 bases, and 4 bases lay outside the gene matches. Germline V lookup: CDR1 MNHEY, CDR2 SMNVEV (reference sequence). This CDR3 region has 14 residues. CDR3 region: CASSLQRGNNEQFF. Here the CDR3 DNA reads TGTGCCAGCAGTTTGCAGCGGGGAAACAATGAGCAGTTCTTC.

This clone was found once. DNA for the CDR3: TGTGCCTGGAGCGCAGGTGGCTCCTGGGGGGGTACCGGGGAGCTGTTTTTT. Translating it yields CAWSAGGSWGGTGELFF. This chain links TRBV30 with TRBJ2-2; 7 positions agree with TRBD2. J lost 5 bases, V lost 3 bases, and 15 bases had no gene match. CDR3 length: 17 amino acids. Germline V gene lookup returns CDR1 GTSNPN and CDR2 SVGIG (reference sequence).

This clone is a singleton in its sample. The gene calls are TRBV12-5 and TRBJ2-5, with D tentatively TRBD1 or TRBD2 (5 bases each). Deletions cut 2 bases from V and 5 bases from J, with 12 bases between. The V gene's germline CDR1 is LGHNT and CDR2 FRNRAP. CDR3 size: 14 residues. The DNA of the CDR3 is TGTGCTAGTGGTTTGTCAGGGAGTTTGGAGACCCAGTACTTC. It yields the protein CASGLSGSLETQYF.

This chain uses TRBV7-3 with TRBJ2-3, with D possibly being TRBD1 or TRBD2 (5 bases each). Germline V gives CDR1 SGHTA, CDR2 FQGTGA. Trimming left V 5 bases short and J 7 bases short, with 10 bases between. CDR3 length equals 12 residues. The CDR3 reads CASSPGDHTQYF. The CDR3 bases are TGTGCCAGCAGCCCCGGGGACCATACGCAGTATTTT.

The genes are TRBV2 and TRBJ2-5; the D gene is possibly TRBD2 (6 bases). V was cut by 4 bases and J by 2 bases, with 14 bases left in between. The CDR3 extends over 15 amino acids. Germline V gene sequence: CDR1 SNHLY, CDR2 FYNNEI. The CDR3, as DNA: TGTGCCAGCAGTGGGGCGGGGAACCCACAAGAGACCCAGTACTTC. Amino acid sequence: CASSGAGNPQETQYF.

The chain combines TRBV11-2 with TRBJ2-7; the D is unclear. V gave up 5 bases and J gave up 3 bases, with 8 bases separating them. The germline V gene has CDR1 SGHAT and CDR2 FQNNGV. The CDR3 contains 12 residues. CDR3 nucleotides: TGTGCCAGCAGCCACGACATCTACGAGCAGTACTTC. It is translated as CASSHDIYEQYF.

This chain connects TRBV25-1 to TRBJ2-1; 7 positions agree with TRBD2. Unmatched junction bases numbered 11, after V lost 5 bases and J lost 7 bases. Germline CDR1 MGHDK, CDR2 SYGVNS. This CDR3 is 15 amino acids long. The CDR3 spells CASSPRGGGGNEQFF. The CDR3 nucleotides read TGTGCCAGCAGTCCCCGAGGCGGGGGAGGTAATGAGCAGTTCTTC.

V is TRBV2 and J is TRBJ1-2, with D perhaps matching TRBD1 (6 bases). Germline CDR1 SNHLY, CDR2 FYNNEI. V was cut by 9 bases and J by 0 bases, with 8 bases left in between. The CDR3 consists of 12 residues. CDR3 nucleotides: TGTGCCAGGTACAGGGCTAACTATGGCTACACCTTC. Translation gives CARYRANYGYTF.

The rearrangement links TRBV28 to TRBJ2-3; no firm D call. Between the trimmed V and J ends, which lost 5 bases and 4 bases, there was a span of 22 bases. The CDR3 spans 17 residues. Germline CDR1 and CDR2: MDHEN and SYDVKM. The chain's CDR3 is CASSASVALFNADTQYF. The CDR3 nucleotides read TGTGCCAGCAGTGCAAGCGTGGCTCTGTTTAATGCAGATACGCAGTATTTT.

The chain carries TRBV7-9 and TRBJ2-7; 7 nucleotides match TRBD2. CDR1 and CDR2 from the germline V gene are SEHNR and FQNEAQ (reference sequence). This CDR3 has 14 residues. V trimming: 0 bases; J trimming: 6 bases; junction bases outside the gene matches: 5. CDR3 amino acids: CASSLAVPGGEQYF. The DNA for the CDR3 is TGTGCCAGCAGCTTAGCGGTACCGGGAGGCGAGCAGTACTTC.

The CDR3 loop reads CASSLGASGGQRWFF. The CDR3 coding sequence is TGTGCCAGCAGCTTAGGGGCTAGCGGGGGGCAACGGTGGTTCTTC. The rearrangement uses TRBV7-2 and TRBJ2-1; 11 bases map to TRBD2. Germline V gene sequence: CDR1 SGHTA, CDR2 FQGNSA. After removal of 1 base from V and 15 bases from J, the junction contained 11 bases not matched to a gene. The CDR3 is 15 residues long.

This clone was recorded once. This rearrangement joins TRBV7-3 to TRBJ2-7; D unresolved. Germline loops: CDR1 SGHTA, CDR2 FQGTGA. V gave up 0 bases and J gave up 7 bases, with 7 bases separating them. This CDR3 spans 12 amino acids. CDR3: CASSLTTREQYF. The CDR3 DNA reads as TGTGCCAGCAGCTTAACGACGAGGGAGCAGTACTTC.

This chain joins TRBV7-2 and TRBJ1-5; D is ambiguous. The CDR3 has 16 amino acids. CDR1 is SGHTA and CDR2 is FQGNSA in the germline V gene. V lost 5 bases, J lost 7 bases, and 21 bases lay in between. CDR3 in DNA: TGTGCCAGCAGCCGAGATGGTTGGGGTATCGGGCAGCCCCAGCATTTT. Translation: CASSRDGWGIGQPQHF.

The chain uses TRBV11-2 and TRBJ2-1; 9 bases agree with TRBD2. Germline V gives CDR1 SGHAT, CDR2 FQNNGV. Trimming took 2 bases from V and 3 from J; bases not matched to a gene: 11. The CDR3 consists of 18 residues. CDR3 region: CASSLLGRGREGYNEQFF. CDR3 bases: TGTGCCAGCAGCTTACTGGGACGAGGGCGGGAGGGCTACAATGAGCAGTTCTTC.

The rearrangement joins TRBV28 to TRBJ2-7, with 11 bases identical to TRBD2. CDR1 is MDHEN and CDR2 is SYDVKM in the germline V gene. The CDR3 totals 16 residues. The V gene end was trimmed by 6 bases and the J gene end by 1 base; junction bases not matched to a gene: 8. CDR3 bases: TGTGCCAGCAGATCACCCCTAGCGGGAGGATCCTACGAGCAGTACTTC. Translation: CASRSPLAGGSYEQYF.

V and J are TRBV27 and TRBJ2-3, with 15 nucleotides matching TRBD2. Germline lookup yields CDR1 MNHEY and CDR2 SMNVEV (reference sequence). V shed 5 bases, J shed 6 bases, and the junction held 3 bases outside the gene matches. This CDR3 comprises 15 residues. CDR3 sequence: CASSRTSGRVDTQYF. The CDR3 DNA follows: TGTGCCAGCAGTAGGACTAGCGGGAGGGTTGATACGCAGTATTTT.

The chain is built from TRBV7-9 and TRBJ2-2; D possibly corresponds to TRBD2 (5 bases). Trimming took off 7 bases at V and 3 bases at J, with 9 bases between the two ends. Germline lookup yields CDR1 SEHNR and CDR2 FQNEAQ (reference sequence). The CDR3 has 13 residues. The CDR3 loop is CASTSLHTGELFF. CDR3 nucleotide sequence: TGTGCCAGCACTAGCCTGCACACCGGGGAGCTGTTTTTT.

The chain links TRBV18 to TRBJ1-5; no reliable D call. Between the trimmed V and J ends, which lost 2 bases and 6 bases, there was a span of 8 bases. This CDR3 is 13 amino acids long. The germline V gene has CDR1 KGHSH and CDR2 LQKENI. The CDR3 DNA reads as TGTGCCAGCTCACCAATGGGTCTTCAGCCCCAGCATTTT. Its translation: CASSPMGLQPQHF.

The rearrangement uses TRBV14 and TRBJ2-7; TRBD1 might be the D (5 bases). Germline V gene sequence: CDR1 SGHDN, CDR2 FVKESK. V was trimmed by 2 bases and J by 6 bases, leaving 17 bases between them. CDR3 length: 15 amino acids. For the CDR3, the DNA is TGTGCCAGCAGCCAACGCAACAGGTTCCTCGGCGAGCAGTACTTC. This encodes CASSQRNRFLGEQYF.

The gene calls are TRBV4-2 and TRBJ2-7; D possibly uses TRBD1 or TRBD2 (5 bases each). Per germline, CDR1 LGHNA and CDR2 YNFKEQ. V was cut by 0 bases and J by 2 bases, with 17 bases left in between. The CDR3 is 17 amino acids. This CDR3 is CASSQDPGRTAAYEQYF. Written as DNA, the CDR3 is TGTGCCAGCAGCCAAGACCCAGGGAGAACAGCCGCCTACGAGCAGTACTTC.

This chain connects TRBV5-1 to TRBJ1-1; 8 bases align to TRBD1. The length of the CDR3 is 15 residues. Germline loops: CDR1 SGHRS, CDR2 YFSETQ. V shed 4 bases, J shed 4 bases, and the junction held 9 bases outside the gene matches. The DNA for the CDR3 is TGCGCCAGCAGCGGCGCAGGGGGCGGCTTCACTGAAGCTTTCTTT. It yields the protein CASSGAGGGFTEAFF.

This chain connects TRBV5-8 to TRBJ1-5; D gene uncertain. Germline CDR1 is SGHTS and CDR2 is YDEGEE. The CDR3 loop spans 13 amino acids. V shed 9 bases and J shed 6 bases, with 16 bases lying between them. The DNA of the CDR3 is TGTGCCACCAGAGGGAGTTTTCTTCAGCCCCAGCATTTT. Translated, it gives CATRGSFLQPQHF.

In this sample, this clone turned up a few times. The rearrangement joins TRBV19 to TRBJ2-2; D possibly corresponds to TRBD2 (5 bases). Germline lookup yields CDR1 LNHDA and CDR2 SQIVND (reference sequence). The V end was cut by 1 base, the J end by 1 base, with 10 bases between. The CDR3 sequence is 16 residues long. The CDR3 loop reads CASSIGSGKNTGELFF. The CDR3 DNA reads TGTGCCAGTAGTATAGGGAGCGGTAAGAACACCGGGGAGCTGTTTTTT. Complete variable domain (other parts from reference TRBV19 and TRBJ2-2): DGGITQSPKYLFRKEGQNVTLSCEQNLNHDAMYWYRQDPGQGLRLIYYSQIVNDFQKGDIAEGYSVSREKKESFPLTVTSAQKNPTAFYLCASSIGSGKNTGELFFGEGSRLTVL.

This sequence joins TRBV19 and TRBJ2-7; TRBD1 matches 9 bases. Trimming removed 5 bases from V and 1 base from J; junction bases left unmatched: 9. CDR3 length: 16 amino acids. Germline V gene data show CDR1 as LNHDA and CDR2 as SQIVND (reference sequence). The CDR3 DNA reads TGTGCCAGTAGTGTATCCGGGACAGGGATATCCTACGAGCAGTACTTC. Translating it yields CASSVSGTGISYEQYF.

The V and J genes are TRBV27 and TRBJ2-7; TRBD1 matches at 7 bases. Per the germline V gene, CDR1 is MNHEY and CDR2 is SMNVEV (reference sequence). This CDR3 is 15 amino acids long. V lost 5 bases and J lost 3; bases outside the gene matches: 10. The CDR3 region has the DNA TGTGCCAGCAGTGGACAACAGGGGCCCTACTACGAGCAGTACTTC. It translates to CASSGQQGPYYEQYF.

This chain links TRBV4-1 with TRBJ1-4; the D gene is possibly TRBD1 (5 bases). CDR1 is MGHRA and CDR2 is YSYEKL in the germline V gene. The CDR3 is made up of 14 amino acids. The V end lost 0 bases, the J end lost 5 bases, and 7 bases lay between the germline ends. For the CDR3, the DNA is TGCGCCAGCAGCCAAGAGACAGTCAATGAAAAACTGTTTTTT. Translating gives CASSQETVNEKLFF.